The rows below give T cell receptor beta chains drawn from one sample of a study of CD8 T cells in ankylosing spondylitis. TCRdb called the 5' RACE reads again in MiXCR, with one record for every CDR3 protein. The sample has approximately 100,000 distinct CDR3 sequences, approximately 25% seen once. Sequencing was performed on synovial fluid, either unsorted or a sorted T cell fraction (not recorded which). The receptors shown here come from a male donor with ankylosing spondylitis. The CDR3 runs from the conserved cysteine through the conserved F or W. A D gene is named only where the DNA matches it firmly. Size is stated for part of the rows, as once, few or many counts, or as a class when the clone is expanded.

J	D	V	size	DNA	CDR3
TRBJ1-5	.	TRBV20-1	.	TGCAGTGCTCCCGACGGGGTGGGTCAGCCCCAGCATTTT	CSAPDGVGQPQHF
TRBJ2-5	.	TRBV6-5	many	TGTGCCAGCAGTTACTCTATGGGTAAAGAGACCCAGTACTTC	CASSYSMGKETQYF
TRBJ2-2	TRBD2	TRBV18	.	TGTGCCAGCTCACGGGGACTAGCGGTAGACACCGGGGAGCTGTTTTTT	CASSRGLAVDTGELFF
TRBJ2-7	.	TRBV5-1	.	TGCGCCAGCAGTGTCGCTAGTTCCTACGAGCAGTACTTC	CASSVASSYEQYF
TRBJ2-2	TRBD1	TRBV10-3	many	TGTGCCATCAGTGGGGACAGGGACACCGGGGAGCTGTTTTTT	CAISGDRDTGELFF
TRBJ2-5	TRBD2	TRBV20-1	.	TGCAGTGTAATGGGTGATAGCGGGAGGGAAGAGACCCAGTACTTC	CSVMGDSGREETQYF
TRBJ2-3	.	TRBV20-1	.	TGCAGTGCTATTAAAGATACGCAGTATTTT	CSAIKDTQYF
TRBJ2-2	TRBD2	TRBV5-1	few	TGCGCCAGCAGCTTTGGAGCGGGAGGTACCGGGGAGCTGTTTTTT	CASSFGAGGTGELFF
TRBJ2-7	TRBD1	TRBV20-1	many	TGCAGTGCTACCTGGGGACAGGGTTTCTACGAGCAGTACTTC	CSATWGQGFYEQYF
TRBJ2-7	.	TRBV30	many	TGTGCCTGGAGTCGACAGGGAGGGGAGCAGTACTTC	CAWSRQGGEQYF
TRBJ1-6	.	TRBV6-1	many	TGTGCCAGCAGTGGAGCGGTTGCGTTCGGGTCACCCCTCCACTTT	CASSGAVAFGSPLHF
TRBJ1-1	.	TRBV24-1	medium-sized	TGTGCCACCAGTGATTTATGGGGGCAGGACACTGAAGCTTTCTTT	CATSDLWGQDTEAFF
TRBJ2-4	.	TRBV27	.	TGTGCCAGCACAGGGGGGGCTAGGGGGGCCAAAAACATTCAGTACTTC	CASTGGARGAKNIQYF
TRBJ1-2	TRBD1	TRBV30	.	TGTGCCTGGAGTGTAGAGACAGGGTGGAATGGCTACACCTTC	CAWSVETGWNGYTF
TRBJ1-2	.	TRBV20-1	.	TGCAGTGCTTTAAGTCCGGGACACACGTATGGCTACACCTTC	CSALSPGHTYGYTF
TRBJ1-4	.	TRBV29-1	few	TGCAGCGTGGAAGGGGGGGCCCGGGAAAAACTGTTTTTT	CSVEGGAREKLFF
TRBJ2-1	.	TRBV20-1	.	TGCAGTGCTAGAGATCGCCTAGGAGGTGATGAGCAGTTCTTC	CSARDRLGGDEQFF
TRBJ2-1	.	TRBV19	.	TGTGCCAGTAGTATATCGGGGAGGCAGAGAATTTACAATGAGCAGTTCTTC	CASSISGRQRIYNEQFF
TRBJ1-1	TRBD1	TRBV3-1	few	TGTGCCAGCAGCCTGGGACAGTCCACTGAAGCTTTCTTT	CASSLGQSTEAFF
TRBJ2-7	TRBD2	TRBV6-5	.	TGTGCCAGCAGTTACTCGACTAGCGGGAGCTCCTACGAGCAGTACTTC	CASSYSTSGSSYEQYF
TRBJ2-1	TRBD2	TRBV4-2	few	TGTGCCAGCAGCCAAGAACTATTTCACAGCGGGAGGGCCCTTGAGCAGTTCTTC	CASSQELFHSGRALEQFF
TRBJ1-6	TRBD1	TRBV4-1	.	TGCGCCAGCAGCCAAGATGGGACAGGCGCACCCCTCCACTTT	CASSQDGTGAPLHF
TRBJ2-5	.	TRBV2	.	TGTGCCAGCGAAAAGGGGCAGGGCGAAGAGACCCAGTACTTC	CASEKGQGEETQYF
TRBJ2-5	TRBD2	TRBV5-1	few	TGCGCCAGCAGCCTGTTAGCGGGAGGAAGCCAAGAGACCCAGTACTTC	CASSLLAGGSQETQYF
TRBJ2-7	TRBD1	TRBV29-1	many	TGCAGCGTTGACATGACAGGGAATGGGTACGAGCAGTACTTC	CSVDMTGNGYEQYF
TRBJ1-5	.	TRBV19	many	TGTGCCAGTAACCAAGGAGCAGGGTCCCAGCCCCAGCATTTT	CASNQGAGSQPQHF
TRBJ2-1	TRBD1	TRBV10-1	.	TGCGCCACCTCGACAGGGATATCCTACAATGAGCAGTTCTTC	CATSTGISYNEQFF
TRBJ1-1	TRBD1	TRBV7-6	many	TGTGCCAGCAGCTCTGGACAGGGGTGGGATGGCACTGAAGCTTTCTTT	CASSSGQGWDGTEAFF
TRBJ2-1	TRBD2	TRBV7-2	few	TGTGCCAGCAGCTTAACTAGCGGGAGTTTCGATGAGCAGTTCTTC	CASSLTSGSFDEQFF
TRBJ2-3	.	TRBV10-3	many	TGTGCCATCAGCATAGCAGGGGGCACAGATACGCAGTATTTT	CAISIAGGTDTQYF
TRBJ2-6	.	TRBV28	.	TGTGCCAGCAGTTTCGCGCTCGGGGCCAACGTCCTGACTTTC	CASSFALGANVLTF
TRBJ2-3	.	TRBV27	.	TGTGCCAGCAGTTTAATCCGTCGTGGGACGCAGTATTTT	CASSLIRRGTQYF
TRBJ1-6	TRBD1	TRBV12-3/TRBV12-4	.	TGTGCCAGCACCATTACCGGGACAGATAATTCACCCCTCCACTTT	CASTITGTDNSPLHF
TRBJ1-2	.	TRBV29-1	.	TGCAGCGTTGGGAGGGGAGATGGCTACACCTTC	CSVGRGDGYTF
TRBJ1-3	.	TRBV20-1	once	TGCAGTGCTAGAGACGCAGAAAGGGCGGGGGCGGACACCATATATTTT	CSARDAERAGADTIYF
TRBJ2-7	TRBD2	TRBV6-1	many	TGTGCCAGCAGTGACTTGGGCGGGAGGGTTGCCTACGAGCAGTACTTC	CASSDLGGRVAYEQYF
TRBJ2-7	.	TRBV3-1	.	TGTGCCAGCAGCCCCTGGGGGACGCCACCTTACGAGCAGTACTTC	CASSPWGTPPYEQYF
TRBJ1-1	.	TRBV2	many	TGTGCCAGCACCTTAGCCCAGGGGAGCACTGAAGCTTTCTTT	CASTLAQGSTEAFF
TRBJ1-5	.	TRBV20-1	few	TGCAGTGCTAGAACAGGGAGGGGGTTACTTGGCAATCAGCCCCAGCATTTT	CSARTGRGLLGNQPQHF
TRBJ2-7	TRBD2	TRBV4-2	few	TGTGCCAGCAGCCAAGATCGAGTACTAGCGGGGGTGCAGTACTTC	CASSQDRVLAGVQYF
TRBJ2-6	.	TRBV12-3/TRBV12-4	.	TGTGCCAGCAGTTCCAGCTCTGGGGCCAACGTCCTGACTTTC	CASSSSSGANVLTF
TRBJ2-1	.	TRBV12-3/TRBV12-4	.	TGTGCCAGCAGTTTCCTCCGAGGGGGGAGTGGGGTCAATGAGCAGTTCTTC	CASSFLRGGSGVNEQFF
TRBJ2-7	.	TRBV10-2	few	TGCGCCAGCAGTGAGAGGGGGGGAGGCAGGGCCCGCTCCTACGAGCAGTACTTC	CASSERGGGRARSYEQYF
TRBJ1-1	.	TRBV5-4	many	TGTGCCAGCACCCAGGACCTCTACACTGAAGCTTTCTTT	CASTQDLYTEAFF
TRBJ1-2	.	TRBV27	.	TGTGCCAGCAGTTTTGTGGGGGGCGCAGGTGGCTACACCTTC	CASSFVGGAGGYTF
TRBJ2-7	TRBD1	TRBV29-1	few	TGCAGCGTTGAAGCCCTGACAGGGGGCCTCTACGAGCAGTACTTC	CSVEALTGGLYEQYF
TRBJ2-1	.	TRBV5-6	few	TGTGCCAGCAGCGGACAGTCCGAGCAGTTCTTC	CASSGQSEQFF
TRBJ2-1	TRBD1	TRBV5-1	.	TGCGCCAGCAGCGGACAGACAGGGGAGTCCTACAATGAGCAGTTCTTC	CASSGQTGESYNEQFF
TRBJ2-2	TRBD2	TRBV27	few	TGTGCCAGCAGTTTAATTTCGCCTAGCGGGACCACGAACACCGGGGAGCTGTTTTTT	CASSLISPSGTTNTGELFF
TRBJ2-1	TRBD2	TRBV12-3/TRBV12-4	few	TGTGCCAGCAGTTTACACAGGGGACTAGCGGGGAGCTCCTACAATGAGCAGTTCTTC	CASSLHRGLAGSSYNEQFF
TRBJ2-1	.	TRBV30	few	TGTGCCTGGAGTCGTCCTCGAACAGGGTCGGGTAATGAGCAGTTCTTC	CAWSRPRTGSGNEQFF
TRBJ1-3	.	TRBV29-1	once	TGCAGCGTCGACGAACTCTCTGGAAACACCATATATTTT	CSVDELSGNTIYF
TRBJ2-5	.	TRBV28	.	TGTGCCAGCAGTTTAGGTAGTCCGTCGCTAGTTACCCAGTACTTC	CASSLGSPSLVTQYF
TRBJ1-5	.	TRBV5-1	.	TGCGCCAGCAGCTTCTTTCCGGGGGCGCTGCGGAGCAATCAGCCCCAGCATTTT	CASSFFPGALRSNQPQHF